These 10 T cell receptor beta chains were all obtained from the same sample, sequenced in a study of cytomegalovirus exposure and HLA in healthy donors. 13 Jbeta primers and 60 Vbeta primers were used for the PCR. Using immunoSEQ multiplex PCR, the repertoire was profiled, and TCRdb retains in-frame clones only, with some absent. The sample records over 150,000 clones, 70% to 85% being singletons. The sequencing input was PBMCs. Receptors were obtained from a man aged 30 to 45 in good health and CMV-seronegative.

This chain connects TRBV28 to TRBJ2-3; 8 nucleotides align to TRBD2. From germline, CDR1 is MDHEN and CDR2 SYDVKM. V gave up 2 bases and J gave up 5 bases; unmatched junction bases: 6. This CDR3 spans 15 amino acids. CDR3 sequence: CASSLSGGGRDTQYF. CDR3 DNA sequence: TGTGCCAGCAGTTTAAGCGGCGGGGGGCGAGATACGCAGTATTTT.

This clone showed up just once. The chain links TRBV7-2 to TRBJ2-3; TRBD2 aligns across 11 bases. V shed 2 bases and J 7 bases; nucleotides not matched to a gene: 5. Germline values: CDR1 SGHTA, CDR2 FQGNSA. The CDR3 covers 15 residues. The CDR3 loop reads CASSLPLAGVHTQYF. Written as DNA, the CDR3 is TGTGCCAGCAGCTTACCACTAGCGGGGGTGCATACGCAGTATTTT.

This clone occurred once. The CDR3 region has the DNA TGTGCCTGGAGTGGGCTAGCGGGGGCCAGCTGGGAGACCCAGTACTTC. The encoded protein is CAWSGLAGASWETQYF. The chain has TRBV30 and TRBJ2-5; 10 positions agree with TRBD2. Germline V gene sequence: CDR1 GTSNPN, CDR2 SVGIG (reference sequence). This CDR3 region has 16 residues. V shed 1 base, J shed 5 bases, and the junction held 10 bases outside the gene matches.

The chain has TRBV7-3 and TRBJ2-1, with TRBD2 identical over 8 bases. Germline lookup yields CDR1 SGHTA and CDR2 FQGTGA. There are 16 residues in the CDR3. V was pared by 5 bases and J by 9 bases, with 15 bases of the junction left unmatched. Here the CDR3 reads CASSDPGTSVDSEQFF. Here the CDR3 DNA reads TGTGCCAGCAGCGACCCCGGGACTAGTGTTGACAGTGAGCAGTTCTTC. Together with reference TRBV7-3 and TRBJ2-1, the CDR3 gives the full variable domain: GAGVSQTPSNKVTEKGKYVELRCDPISGHTALYWYRQSLGQGPEFLIYFQGTGAADDSGLPNDRFFAVRPEGSVSTLKIQRTERGDSAVYLCASSDPGTSVDSEQFFGPGTRLTVL.

The chain couples TRBV28 to TRBJ2-2, with 7 bases that match TRBD1. The ends lost 6 bases at V and 6 bases at J; junction bases unmatched: 10. This CDR3 has 15 residues. The germline CDR1 and CDR2 sequences are MDHEN and SYDVKM. This chain's CDR3 is CASRPTGWRSGELFF. In nucleotides, the CDR3 is TGTGCCAGCAGACCGACAGGGTGGAGGTCCGGGGAGCTGTTTTTT.

V is TRBV6-5 and J is TRBJ2-3; 8 nucleotides agree with TRBD1. The J segment lost 2 bases and the V segment lost 8 bases, leaving 9 bases of the junction unmatched. Germline CDR1 is MNHEY and CDR2 is SVGAGI. The CDR3 is 15 amino acids. The chain's CDR3 is CASGPGTGVTDTQYF. Written as DNA, the CDR3 is TGTGCCAGCGGCCCCGGGACAGGCGTCACAGATACGCAGTATTTT.

This clone was picked up one time. CDR3 protein: CASSPGQGLVNTEAFF. The CDR3, as DNA: TGTGCCAGCTCACCGGGACAGGGTCTTGTCAACACTGAAGCTTTCTTT. J is TRBJ1-1 and V is TRBV18; TRBD1 matches 9 bases. The CDR3 sequence is 16 residues long. Germline V CDR1 and CDR2: KGHSH, LQKENI. J gave up 2 bases and V 3 bases, and 7 bases lay outside the gene matches.

The gene calls are TRBV29-1 and TRBJ2-5, with 10 bases matching TRBD1. The closer fit of TRBJ2-7 to the DNA end suggests the J call may be wrong. CDR3 length equals 15 residues. CDR1 and CDR2 from the germline V gene are SQVTM and ANQGSEA. The CDR3 protein is CSVDRRDRGFYEQYF. DNA for the CDR3: TGCAGCGTTGACCGCCGGGACAGGGGCTTCTACGAGCAGTACTTC.

This chain uses TRBV2 with TRBJ1-1; TRBD1 might be the D (5 bases). Deletions cut 2 bases from V and 1 base from J, with 11 bases between. The length of the CDR3 is 15 residues. Germline CDR1 and CDR2: SNHLY and FYNNEI. The CDR3 sequence: CASSERGHTNTEAFF. The DNA of the CDR3 is TGTGCCAGCAGTGAAAGAGGACACACGAACACTGAAGCTTTCTTT.

The genes are TRBV2 and TRBJ2-7; 7 positions match TRBD1. Germline V CDR1 and CDR2: SNHLY, FYNNEI. With V trimmed by 7 bases and J by 1 base, 4 bases remained unmatched. CDR3 size: 13 residues. The CDR3 sequence: CASTQTGSYEQYF. The CDR3 DNA follows: TGTGCCAGCACCCAGACAGGGTCCTACGAGCAGTACTTC.